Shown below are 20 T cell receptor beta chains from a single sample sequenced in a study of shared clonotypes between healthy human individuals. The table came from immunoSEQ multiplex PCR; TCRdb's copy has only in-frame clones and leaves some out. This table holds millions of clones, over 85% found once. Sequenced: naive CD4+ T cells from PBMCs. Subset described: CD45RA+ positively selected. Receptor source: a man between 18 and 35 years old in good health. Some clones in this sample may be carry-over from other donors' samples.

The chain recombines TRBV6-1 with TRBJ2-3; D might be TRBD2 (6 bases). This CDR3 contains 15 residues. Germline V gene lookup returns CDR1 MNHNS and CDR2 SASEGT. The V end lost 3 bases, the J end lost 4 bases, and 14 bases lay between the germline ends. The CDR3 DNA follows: TGTGCCAGCAGTGAGGGCCCGACTAGTTCAGATACGCAGTATTTT. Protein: CASSEGPTSSDTQYF.

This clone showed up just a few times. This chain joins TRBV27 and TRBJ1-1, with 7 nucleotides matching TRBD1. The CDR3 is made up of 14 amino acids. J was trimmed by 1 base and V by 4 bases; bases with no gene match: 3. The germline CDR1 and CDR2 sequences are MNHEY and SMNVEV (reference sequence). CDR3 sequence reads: CASSSGQANTEAFF. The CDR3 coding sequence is TGTGCCAGCAGTTCCGGACAGGCGAACACTGAAGCTTTCTTT.

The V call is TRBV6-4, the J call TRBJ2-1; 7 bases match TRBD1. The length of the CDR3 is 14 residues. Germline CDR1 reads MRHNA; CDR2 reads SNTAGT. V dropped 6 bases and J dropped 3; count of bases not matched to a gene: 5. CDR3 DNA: TGTGCCAGCAGACCAGGGGACAGCTACAATGAGCAGTTCTTC. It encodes CASRPGDSYNEQFF.

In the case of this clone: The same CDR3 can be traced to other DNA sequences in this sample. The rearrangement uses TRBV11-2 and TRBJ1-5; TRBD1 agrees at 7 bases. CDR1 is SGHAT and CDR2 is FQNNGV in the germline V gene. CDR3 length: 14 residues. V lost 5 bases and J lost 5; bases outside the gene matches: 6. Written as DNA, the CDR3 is TGTGCCAGCAGCCCAAACACAGGGGATCAGCCCCAGCATTTT. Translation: CASSPNTGDQPQHF.

This chain's CDR3 is CASSHTTRSFAEQYF. Written as DNA, the CDR3 is TGCGCCAGCAGCCACACTACTAGGAGTTTTGCCGAGCAGTACTTC. The chain combines TRBV4-1 with TRBJ2-7; a weak D match, TRBD2 (5 bases). CDR1 and CDR2 (germline): MGHRA, YSYEKL. The CDR3 covers 15 residues. V lost 3 bases and J 6 bases, leaving 18 bases between the germline ends.

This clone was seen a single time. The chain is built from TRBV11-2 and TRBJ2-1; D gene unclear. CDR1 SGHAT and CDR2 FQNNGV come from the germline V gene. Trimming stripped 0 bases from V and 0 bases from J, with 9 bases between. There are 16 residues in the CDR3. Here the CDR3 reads CASSLDFAASYNEQFF. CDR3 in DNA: TGTGCCAGCAGCTTAGATTTTGCTGCCTCCTACAATGAGCAGTTCTTC.

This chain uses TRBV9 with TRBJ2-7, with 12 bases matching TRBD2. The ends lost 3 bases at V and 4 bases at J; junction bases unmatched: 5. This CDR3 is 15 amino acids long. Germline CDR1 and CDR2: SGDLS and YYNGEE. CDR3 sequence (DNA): TGTGCCAGCAGCGGTGGGGGGACTAGCGGGTACGAGCAGTACTTC. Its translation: CASSGGGTSGYEQYF.

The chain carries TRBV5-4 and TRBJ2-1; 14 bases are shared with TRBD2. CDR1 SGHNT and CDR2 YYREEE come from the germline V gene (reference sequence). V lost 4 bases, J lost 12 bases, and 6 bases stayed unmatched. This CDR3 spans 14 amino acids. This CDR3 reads CASSGEGLAGAQFF. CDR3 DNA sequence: TGTGCCAGCAGCGGGGAGGGACTAGCGGGAGCGCAGTTCTTC.

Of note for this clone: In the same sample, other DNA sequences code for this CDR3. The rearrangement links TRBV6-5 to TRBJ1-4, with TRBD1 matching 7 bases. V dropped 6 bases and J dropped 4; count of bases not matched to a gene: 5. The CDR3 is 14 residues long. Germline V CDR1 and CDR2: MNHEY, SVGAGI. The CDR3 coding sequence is TGTGCCAGCAGCTACAGGGGTTATAATGAAAAACTGTTTTTT. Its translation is CASSYRGYNEKLFF.

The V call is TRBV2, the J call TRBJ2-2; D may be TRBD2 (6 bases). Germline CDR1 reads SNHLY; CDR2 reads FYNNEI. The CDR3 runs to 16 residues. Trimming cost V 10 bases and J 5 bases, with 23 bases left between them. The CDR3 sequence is CATEKARGSGTGELFF. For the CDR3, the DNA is TGTGCCACGGAAAAGGCTCGGGGGAGTGGGACCGGGGAGCTGTTTTTT.

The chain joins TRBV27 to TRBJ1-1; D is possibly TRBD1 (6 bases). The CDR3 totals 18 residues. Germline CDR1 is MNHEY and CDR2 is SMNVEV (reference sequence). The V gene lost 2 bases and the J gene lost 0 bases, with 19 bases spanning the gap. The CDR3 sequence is CASSLLLPVGQVNTEAFF. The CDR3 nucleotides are TGTGCCAGCAGTTTACTCCTGCCGGTGGGACAAGTGAACACTGAAGCTTTCTTT.

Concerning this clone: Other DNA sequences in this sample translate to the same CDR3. The CDR3 DNA follows: TGTGCCAGCAGCCCGGTGGGGGAAAAACTGTTTTTT. Protein product: CASSPVGEKLFF. V and J are TRBV28 and TRBJ1-4, with D unclear. Germline V gives CDR1 MDHEN, CDR2 SYDVKM. V gave up 6 bases and J gave up 8 bases, with 10 bases separating them. This CDR3 is built from 12 residues.

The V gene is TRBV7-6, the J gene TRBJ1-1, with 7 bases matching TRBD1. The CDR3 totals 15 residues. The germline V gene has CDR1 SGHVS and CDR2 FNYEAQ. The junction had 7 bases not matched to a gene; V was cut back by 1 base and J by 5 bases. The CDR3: CASSLEGGSGTEAFF. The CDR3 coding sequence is TGTGCCAGCAGCTTAGAAGGGGGCTCGGGGACTGAAGCTTTCTTT.

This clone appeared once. As DNA, the CDR3 is TGTGCCTTAGGGCCTCTGGGCTATGGCTACACCTTC. As protein: CALGPLGYGYTF. V usage is TRBV28 and J usage is TRBJ1-2; no reliable D call. CDR1 and CDR2 from the germline V gene are MDHEN and SYDVKM. The V end lost 11 bases, the J end lost 4 bases, and 14 bases lay between the germline ends. The CDR3 loop spans 12 amino acids.

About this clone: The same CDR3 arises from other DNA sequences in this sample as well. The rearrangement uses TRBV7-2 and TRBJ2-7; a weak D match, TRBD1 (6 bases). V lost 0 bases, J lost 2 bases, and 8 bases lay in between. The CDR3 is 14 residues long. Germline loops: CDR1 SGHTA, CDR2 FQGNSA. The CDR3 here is CASSLAGQPYEQYF. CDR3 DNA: TGTGCCAGCAGCTTAGCGGGACAACCCTACGAGCAGTACTTC.

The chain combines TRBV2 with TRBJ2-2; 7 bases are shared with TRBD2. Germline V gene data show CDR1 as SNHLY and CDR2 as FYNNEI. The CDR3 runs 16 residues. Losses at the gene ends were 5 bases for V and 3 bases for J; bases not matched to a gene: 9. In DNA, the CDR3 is TGTGCCAGCAGTCGGACTAGGGTAATAGACACCGGGGAGCTGTTTTTT. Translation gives CASSRTRVIDTGELFF. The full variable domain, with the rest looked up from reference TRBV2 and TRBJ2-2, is EPEVTQTPSHQVTQMGQEVILRCVPISNHLYFYWYRQILGQKVEFLVSFYNNEISEKSEIFDDQFSVERPDGSNFTLKIRSTKLEDSAMYFCASSRTRVIDTGELFFGEGSRLTVL.

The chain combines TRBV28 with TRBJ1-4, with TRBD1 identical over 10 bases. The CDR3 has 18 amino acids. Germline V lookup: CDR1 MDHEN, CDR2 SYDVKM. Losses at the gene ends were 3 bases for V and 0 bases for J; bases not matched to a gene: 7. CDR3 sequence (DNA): TGTGCCAGCAGTTTGGTGGGACAGGGGCGACCAACTAATGAAAAACTGTTTTTT. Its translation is CASSLVGQGRPTNEKLFF.

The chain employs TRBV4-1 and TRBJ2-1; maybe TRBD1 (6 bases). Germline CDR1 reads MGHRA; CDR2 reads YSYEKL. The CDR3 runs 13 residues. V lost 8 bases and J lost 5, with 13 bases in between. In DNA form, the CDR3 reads TGCGCCAGCCGTCTGCAGGGGAACAATGAGCAGTTCTTC. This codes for CASRLQGNNEQFF.

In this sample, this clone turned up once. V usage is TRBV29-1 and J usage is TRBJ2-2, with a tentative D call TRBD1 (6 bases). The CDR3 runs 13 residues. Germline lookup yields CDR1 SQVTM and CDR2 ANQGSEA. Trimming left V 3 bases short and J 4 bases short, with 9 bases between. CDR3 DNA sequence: TGCAGCGTTGAGGGGGCGGGCACCGGGGAGCTGTTTTTT. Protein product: CSVEGAGTGELFF.

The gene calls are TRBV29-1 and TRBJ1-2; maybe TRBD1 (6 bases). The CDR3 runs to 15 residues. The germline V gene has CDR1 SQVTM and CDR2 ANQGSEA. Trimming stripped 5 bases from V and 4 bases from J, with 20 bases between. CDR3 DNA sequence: TGCAGCGTTCCAAGGGAATCAGGGGCCGTCTATGGCTACACCTTC. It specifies CSVPRESGAVYGYTF.